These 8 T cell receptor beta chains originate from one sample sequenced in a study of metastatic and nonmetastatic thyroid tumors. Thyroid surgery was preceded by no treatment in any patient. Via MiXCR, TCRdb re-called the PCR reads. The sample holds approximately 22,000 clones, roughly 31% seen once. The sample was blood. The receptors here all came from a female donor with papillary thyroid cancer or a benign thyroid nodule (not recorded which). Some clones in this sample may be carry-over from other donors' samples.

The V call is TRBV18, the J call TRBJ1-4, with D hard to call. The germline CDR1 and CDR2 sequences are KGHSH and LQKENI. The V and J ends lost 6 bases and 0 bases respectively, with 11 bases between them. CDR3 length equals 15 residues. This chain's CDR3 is CASSLDGATNEKLFF. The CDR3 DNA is TGTGCCAGCTCTCTAGACGGTGCAACTAATGAAAAACTGTTTTTT.

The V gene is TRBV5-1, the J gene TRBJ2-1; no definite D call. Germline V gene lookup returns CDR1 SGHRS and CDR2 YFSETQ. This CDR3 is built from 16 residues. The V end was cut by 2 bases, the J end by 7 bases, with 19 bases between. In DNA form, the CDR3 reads TGCGCCAGCAGCTTTATAGGGTACGTCTTCTATAATGAGCAGTTCTTC. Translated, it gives CASSFIGYVFYNEQFF.

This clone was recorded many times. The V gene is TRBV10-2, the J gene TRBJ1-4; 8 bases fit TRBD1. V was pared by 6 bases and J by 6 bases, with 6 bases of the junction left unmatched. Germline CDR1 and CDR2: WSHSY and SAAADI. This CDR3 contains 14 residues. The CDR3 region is CASRPGGIYEKLFF. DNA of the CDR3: TGCGCCAGCAGACCAGGGGGCATATATGAAAAACTGTTTTTT.

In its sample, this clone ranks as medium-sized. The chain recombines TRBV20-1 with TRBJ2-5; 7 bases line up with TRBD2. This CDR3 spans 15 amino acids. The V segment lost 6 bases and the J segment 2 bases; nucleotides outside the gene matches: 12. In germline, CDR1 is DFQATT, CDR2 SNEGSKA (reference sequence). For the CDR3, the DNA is TGCAGTGCGCCAACCGTGACTAGCCGTCAAGAGACCCAGTACTTC. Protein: CSAPTVTSRQETQYF.

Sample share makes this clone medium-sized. The CDR3 loop reads CASRGTVGGEQYF. As DNA, the CDR3 is TGTGCCAGTAGGGGGACAGTTGGGGGCGAGCAGTACTTC. The rearrangement uses TRBV19 and TRBJ2-7; TRBD1 aligns across 7 bases. The CDR3 runs 13 residues. J gave up 6 bases and V 6 bases, and 8 bases lay outside the gene matches. Germline assignment: CDR1 LNHDA and CDR2 SQIVND (reference sequence).

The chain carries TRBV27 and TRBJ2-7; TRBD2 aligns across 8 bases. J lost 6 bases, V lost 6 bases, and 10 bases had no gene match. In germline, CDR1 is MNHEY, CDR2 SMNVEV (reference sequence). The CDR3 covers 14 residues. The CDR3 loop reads CASRPGGLHGEQYF. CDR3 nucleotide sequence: TGTGCCAGCAGGCCGGGGGGGCTGCATGGCGAGCAGTACTTC.

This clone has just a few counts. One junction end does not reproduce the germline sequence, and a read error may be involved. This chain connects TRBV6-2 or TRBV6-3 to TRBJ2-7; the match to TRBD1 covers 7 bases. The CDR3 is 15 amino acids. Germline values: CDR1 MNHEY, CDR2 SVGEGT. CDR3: CASSYDGQVSYEQCF. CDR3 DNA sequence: TGTGCCAGCAGTTACGATGGACAGGTTTCCTACGAGCAGTGCTTC.

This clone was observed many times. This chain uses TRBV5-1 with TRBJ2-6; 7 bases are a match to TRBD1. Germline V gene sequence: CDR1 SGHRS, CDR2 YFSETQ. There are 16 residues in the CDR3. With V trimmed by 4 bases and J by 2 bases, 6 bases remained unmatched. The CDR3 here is CASSTYTGAGANVLTF. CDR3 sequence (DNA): TGCGCCAGCAGCACCTACACAGGGGCTGGGGCCAACGTCCTGACTTTC. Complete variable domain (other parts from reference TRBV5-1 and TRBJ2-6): KAGVTQTPRYLIKTRGQQVTLSCSPISGHRSVSWYQQTPGQGLQFLFEYFSETQRNKGNFPGRFSGRQFSNSRSEMNVSTLELGDSALYLCASSTYTGAGANVLTFGAGSRLTVL.